This T cell receptor (beta chain) was found in a study of identical twins. TCRdb processed the 5' RACE reads anew with MiXCR; each CDR3 protein has one entry. In the table there are 1.5 million to 2 million distinct CDR3 sequences, less than 40% of which are singletons. Study-wide results and limits: For out-of-frame alpha sequences shared by twins, low generation probability was in excess.

Looked up from germline, CDR1 is DFQATT and CDR2 is SNEGSKA (reference sequence). The CDR3 has 15 residues. The ends lost 6 bases at V and 2 bases at J; junction bases unmatched: 7. A few counts support this clonotype. No antigen is known for it. Sequencing input: cord blood. V gene TRBV20-1 combines with J gene TRBJ2-1, with 10 bases matching TRBD2. The sequence derives from a newborn girl in good health. This CDR3 reads CSAFRLAGAYNEQFF. CDR3 DNA sequence: TGCAGTGCGTTCCGACTAGCGGGCGCCTACAATGAGCAGTTCTTC.